This T cell receptor beta chain derives from a study of shared clonotypes between healthy human individuals. Study overall: Per donor, three plates held CD4 naive cells, three held CD4 memory, two held CD8 naive and one held CD8 memory. Broader study findings: Memory subsets had estimated richness that was generally smaller than that of naive subsets.

In the case of this clone: Its antigen is currently unknown.

Running of the assay took place at deep level. The material for each subset, its genomic DNA, was split evenly across several immunoSEQ plates. Assay: immunoSEQ multiplex PCR; the TCRdb copy retains only in-frame clones and omits some. The sample records about 2 million clones, 90% to 95% being singletons. The TCR was taken from a man aged 18 to 30 in good health. Sequenced sample: naive CD4+ T cells sorted from blood. Subset specified: CD45RA+ positively selected.

The CDR3 loop reads CAISEAGNYGYTF. In nucleotides, the CDR3 is TGTGCCATCAGTGAGGCAGGAAACTATGGCTACACCTTC. This chain links TRBV10-3 with TRBJ1-2; D unresolved. Trimming stripped 2 bases from V and 2 bases from J, with 6 bases between. CDR3 length: 13 residues. The V gene's germline CDR1 is ENHRY and CDR2 SYGVKD.